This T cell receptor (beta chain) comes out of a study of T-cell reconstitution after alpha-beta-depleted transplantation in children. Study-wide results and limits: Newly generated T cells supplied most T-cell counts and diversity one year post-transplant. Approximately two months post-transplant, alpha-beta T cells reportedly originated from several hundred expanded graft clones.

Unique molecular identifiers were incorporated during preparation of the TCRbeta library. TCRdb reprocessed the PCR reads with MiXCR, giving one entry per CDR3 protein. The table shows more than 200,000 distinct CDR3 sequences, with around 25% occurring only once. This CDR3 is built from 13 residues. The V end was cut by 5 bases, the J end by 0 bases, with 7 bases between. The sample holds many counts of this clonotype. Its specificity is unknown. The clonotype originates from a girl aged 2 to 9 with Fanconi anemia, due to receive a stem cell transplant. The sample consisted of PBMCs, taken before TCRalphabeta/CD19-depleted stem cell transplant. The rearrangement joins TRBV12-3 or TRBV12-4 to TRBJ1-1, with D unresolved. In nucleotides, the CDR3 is TGTGCCAGCAGTCGGCAGTTGAACACTGAAGCTTTCTTT. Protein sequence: CASSRQLNTEAFF.